This TCR beta chain is drawn from a study of Ad26.COV2.S vaccination and SARS-CoV-2 variants. About the research overall: Ad26.COV2.S was injected intramuscularly once or twice, 56 days apart.

As concerns this clone: No antigen is known for it.

Here immunoSEQ multiplex PCR was the method, and the copy in TCRdb shows in-frame clones only, minus some. Found here are 350,000 to 550,000 clones, roughly 89% of them singletons; the top ten hold around 2.5%. Study-wide findings and caveats: Substantial breadth was reportedly displayed by spike-specific CD8+ and CD4+ T cell responses after vaccination. Compared with placebo recipients, vaccine recipients had higher spike-specific TCR breadth.

The treatment here: some 20 received Ad26.COV2.S at low or high dose, single or two shots; 5 received placebo; per-sample allocation not given. The samples date from day 63 after the first vaccine or placebo injection. An adult donor aged 18-55 years was enrolled in Boston. This sequence originates from a person between 18 and 65 years old who received the Ad26.COV2.S COVID-19 vaccine or a placebo. The material was peripheral blood, obtained in a trial of Ad26.COV2.S vaccine versus placebo.

The CDR3 region is CASSQVPGTRLGEQYF. CDR3 bases: TGTGCCAGCAGCCAAGTTCCCGGGACTAGACTCGGGGAGCAGTACTTC. The V and J genes are TRBV4-2 and TRBJ2-7, with 8 bases matching TRBD2. The CDR3 sequence is 16 residues long. V trimming: 1 base; J trimming: 7 bases; junction bases outside the gene matches: 12. Looked up from germline, CDR1 is LGHNA and CDR2 is YNFKEQ.